One TCR beta chain is described in this entry. TCRdb's copy holds only in-frame clones and misses some; the assay was immunoSEQ multiplex PCR. This sample has roughly 2,400 clones, with under 95% found just once. The record originates from a study of T cell repertoires in ileal Crohn's disease. Material for sequencing was ileal tissue. The sequence was collected from an adult with Crohn's disease.

As DNA, the CDR3 is TGTGCCAGCTCACCGACATCCCCCGCGAACACCGGGGAGCTGTTTTTT. Its protein is CASSPTSPANTGELFF. The chain has TRBV18 and TRBJ2-2, with D hard to call. Germline V gene sequence: CDR1 KGHSH, CDR2 LQKENI. Deletions cut 3 bases from V and 0 bases from J, with 11 bases between. The CDR3 contains 16 residues.